This passage covers 2 T cell receptor beta chains from one sample sequenced in a study of T cell repertoires in cytomegalovirus infection. The antigens for these receptors are not known. MiXCR, applied by TCRdb to the reads, yields one record per CDR3 protein. The sample yields approximately 260,000 distinct CDR3 sequences, 20% to 25% seen once. The starting material was cultured PBMCs, obtained from culture after CMV antigen stimulation. The receptors shown here come from a human donor in good health (CMV status not recorded). Some clones in this sample may be carry-over from other donors' samples.

The rearrangement links TRBV7-9 to TRBJ2-2; D is unresolved. This CDR3 spans 15 amino acids. The V end lost 5 bases, the J end lost 4 bases, and 14 bases lay between the germline ends. The germline V gene encodes CDR1 SEHNR and CDR2 FQNEAQ (reference sequence). The CDR3 DNA follows: TGTGCCAGCAGCCGCAAGGACCAACGCACCGGGGAGCTGTTTTTT. It yields the protein CASSRKDQRTGELFF.

The count of this clonotype is one. This chain uses TRBV29-1 with TRBJ1-1, with a tentative D call TRBD1 (5 bases). The CDR3 is 14 residues long. Germline V gene sequence: CDR1 SQVTM, CDR2 ANQGSEA. Trimming removed 7 bases at V and 3 bases at J, with 18 bases between. In nucleotides, the CDR3 is TGCAGCGCCTGCCGGGGCCGGGCGCACACTGAAGCTTTCTTT. Residues: CSACRGRAHTEAFF.